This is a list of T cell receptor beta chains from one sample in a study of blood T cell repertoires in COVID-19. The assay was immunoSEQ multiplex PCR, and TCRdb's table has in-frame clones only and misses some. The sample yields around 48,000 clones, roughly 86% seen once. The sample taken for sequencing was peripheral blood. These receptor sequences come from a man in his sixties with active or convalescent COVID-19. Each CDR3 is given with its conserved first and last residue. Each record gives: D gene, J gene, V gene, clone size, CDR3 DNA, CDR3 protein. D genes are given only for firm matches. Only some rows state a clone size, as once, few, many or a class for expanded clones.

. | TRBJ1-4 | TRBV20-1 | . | TGCAGTGCTAGTAGAACAGGCGGAGAAAAACTGTTTTTT | CSASRTGGEKLFF
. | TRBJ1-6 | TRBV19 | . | TGTGCCAGTAGTAGGGACAATCAAGGTGATTCACCCCTCCACTTT | CASSRDNQGDSPLHF
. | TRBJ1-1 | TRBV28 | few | TGTGCCAGCAGTTACCCAGGGGCAGCTAGGAACACTGAAGCTTTCTTT | CASSYPGAARNTEAFF
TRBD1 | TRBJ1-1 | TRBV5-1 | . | TGCGCCAGCAGCTTTCGACAGGGGTCCTTCGCGAACACTGAAGCTTTCTTT | CASSFRQGSFANTEAFF
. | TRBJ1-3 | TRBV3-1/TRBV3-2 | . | TGTGCCAGCAGCCAAGATTGGGGAGGCAACTCTGGAAACACCATATATTTT | CASSQDWGGNSGNTIYF
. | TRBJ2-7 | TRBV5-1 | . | TGCGCCAGCAGCTTGGCCAAGTCGAAACAGGAGTACTTC | CASSLAKSKQEYF
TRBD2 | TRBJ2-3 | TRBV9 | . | TGTGCCAGCAGCGTAGAAAGTGGGGAGGGACTAGCCCTAGATACGCAGTATTTT | CASSVESGEGLALDTQYF
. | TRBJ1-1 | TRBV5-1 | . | TGCGCCAGCAGCTTGGGCGGGCAGTTGAACACTGAAGCTTTCTTT | CASSLGGQLNTEAFF
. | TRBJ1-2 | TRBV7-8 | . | TGTGCCAGCAGCTTAACACAGAACTATGGCTACACCTTC | CASSLTQNYGYTF
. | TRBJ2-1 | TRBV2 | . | TGTGCCAGCAGTGACGAAGCGAGCTCCTACAATGAGCAGTTCTTC | CASSDEASSYNEQFF
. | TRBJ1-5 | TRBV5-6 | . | TGTGCCAGCAGCTTGGTCATGAATCAGCCCCAGCATTTT | CASSLVMNQPQHF
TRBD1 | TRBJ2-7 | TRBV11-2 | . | TGTGCCAGCAGCCTAAGACAGGGGGTCTACGAGCAGTACTTC | CASSLRQGVYEQYF
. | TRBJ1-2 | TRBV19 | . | TGTGCCAGTAGTATGGAGGGGCAGAGGTCGGTCTATGGCTACACCTTC | CASSMEGQRSVYGYTF
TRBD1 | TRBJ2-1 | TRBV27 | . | TGTGCCAGCAGTCCGGGACAGGGCTACAATGAGCAGTTCTTC | CASSPGQGYNEQFF
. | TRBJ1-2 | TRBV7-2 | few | TGTGCCAGCAGCCCGGGACACCCGTTCTATGGCTACACCTTC | CASSPGHPFYGYTF
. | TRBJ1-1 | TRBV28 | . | TGTGCCAGCAGTTCTGTAGCCCGAAACACTGAAGCTTTCTTT | CASSSVARNTEAFF
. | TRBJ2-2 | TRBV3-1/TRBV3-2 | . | TGTGCCAGCAGCCCCGGCGCGGACACCGGGGAGCTGTTTTTT | CASSPGADTGELFF
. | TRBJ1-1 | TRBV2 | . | TGTGCCAGCAGTGAACTTCCGGGAGCTTTCTTT | CASSELPGAFF
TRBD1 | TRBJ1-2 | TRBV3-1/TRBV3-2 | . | TGTGCCAGCAGCCAACAGTTACCAGGGGGAAAGGGCTACACCTTC | CASSQQLPGGKGYTF
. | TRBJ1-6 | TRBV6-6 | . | TGTGCCAGCAAACAGGCGATTAATTCACCCCTCCACTTT | CASKQAINSPLHF
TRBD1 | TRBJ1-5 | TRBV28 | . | TGTGCCAGCAGCCTTTCCGGACAGGGAAGAAATCAGCCCCAGCATTTT | CASSLSGQGRNQPQHF
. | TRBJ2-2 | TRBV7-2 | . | TGTGCCAGCAGCTTAGTTCAGGCGAACACCGGGGAGCTGTTTTTT | CASSLVQANTGELFF
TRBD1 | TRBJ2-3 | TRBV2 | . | TGTGCCAGCAGGGGACAGGAGACGCAGTATTTT | CASRGQETQYF
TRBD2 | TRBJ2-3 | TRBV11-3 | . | TGTGCCAGCAGCTTAGGGTTGCGGGGGGCCCGGGATACGCAGTATTTT | CASSLGLRGARDTQYF
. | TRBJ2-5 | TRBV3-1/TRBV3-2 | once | TGTGCCAGCAGCCAAGCCCACGGAGAGACCCAGTACTTC | CASSQAHGETQYF
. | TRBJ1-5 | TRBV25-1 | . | TGTGCCAGCAGTGAACGAGACAGGAATCAGCCCCAGCATTTT | CASSERDRNQPQHF
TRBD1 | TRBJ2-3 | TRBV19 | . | TGTGCCAGTAGAGTGGGACAGGACACAGATACGCAGTATTTT | CASRVGQDTDTQYF
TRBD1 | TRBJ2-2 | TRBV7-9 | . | TGTGCCAGCAGCCCAACTCGAAGACAGGGGGCAACCGGGGAGCTGTTTTTT | CASSPTRRQGATGELFF
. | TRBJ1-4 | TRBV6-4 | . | TGTGCCAGCAGGAGGGGGAGGGCAACTAATGAAAAACTGTTTTTT | CASRRGRATNEKLFF
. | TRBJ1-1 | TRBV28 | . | TGTGCCAGCAGTCGGCGGACTGAAGCTTTCTTT | CASSRRTEAFF
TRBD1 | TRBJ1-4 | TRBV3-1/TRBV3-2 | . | TGTGCCAGCACCCGTGGGACAGGGAGAGAAAAACTGTTTTTT | CASTRGTGREKLFF
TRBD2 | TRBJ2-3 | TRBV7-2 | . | TGTGCCAGCAGCCTTTGGACTAGCGGGACTTCTAGCACAGATACGCAGTATTTT | CASSLWTSGTSSTDTQYF
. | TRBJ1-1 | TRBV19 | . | TGTGCCAGTAGTATTGAGGGCGGCGCTGAAGCTTTCTTT | CASSIEGGAEAFF
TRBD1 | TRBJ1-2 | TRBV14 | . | TGTGCCAGCAGCCAGGGACAGGCCAGGGCCTATGGCTACACCTTC | CASSQGQARAYGYTF
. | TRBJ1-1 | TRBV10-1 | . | TGCGCCAGGTCGGACAGGAACACTGAAGCTTTCTTT | CARSDRNTEAFF
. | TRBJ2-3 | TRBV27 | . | TGTGCCAGCAGTCCACTTCCTAGCACAGATACGCAGTATTTT | CASSPLPSTDTQYF
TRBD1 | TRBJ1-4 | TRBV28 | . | TGTGCCAGCAGGGACAACAGGGGGGGTAGTGAAAAACTGTTTTTT | CASRDNRGGSEKLFF
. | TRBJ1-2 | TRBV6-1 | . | TGTGCCAGCAGTGAAAACCCCCTCATCCGGGGCTACACCTTC | CASSENPLIRGYTF
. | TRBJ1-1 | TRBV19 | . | TGTGCCAGTAGTACGATCGAGGGGAACACTGAAGCTTTCTTT | CASSTIEGNTEAFF
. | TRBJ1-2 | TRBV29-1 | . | TGCAGCGTTCCACCTCTGACAGTCAACTATGGCTACACCTTC | CSVPPLTVNYGYTF
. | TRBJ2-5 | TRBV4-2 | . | TGTGCCAGCAGCCAACTCCAGGGCGGAGGGCAAGAGACCCAGTACTTC | CASSQLQGGGQETQYF
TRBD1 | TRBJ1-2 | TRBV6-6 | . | TGTGCCAGCAGTACAACAGGGGGCTCGGGCTATGGCTACACCTTC | CASSTTGGSGYGYTF